The clone carrying this T cell receptor (beta chain) was seen only a few times. The sample comes from a study of early T cells in non-severe SARS-CoV-2 infection. Trimming cost V 0 bases and J 6 bases, with 9 bases left between them. Germline lookup yields CDR1 LNHNV and CDR2 YYDKDF (reference sequence). The CDR3 runs to 14 residues. TCRdb recomputed calls from the 5' RACE reads with MiXCR, one row per CDR3 protein. The sample holds approximately 66,000 distinct CDR3 sequences; around 11% are singletons and the top ten take about 1.2%. This specimen was whole blood, taken at baseline. This receptor was obtained from an adult who was a healthcare worker with PCR-confirmed SARS-CoV-2 infection or an uninfected control (not recorded which). The donor label of this sample is uncertain. The chain uses TRBV15 and TRBJ2-1; D unclear. The CDR3 here is CATSRDRLTNEQFF. Written as DNA, the CDR3 is TGTGCCACCAGCAGAGATAGGCTCACCAATGAGCAGTTCTTC.